This TCR beta chain was recorded in a study of patients and donors after allogeneic stem cell transplantation. In TCRdb, the RT-PCR reads were re-called with MiXCR into one record per CDR3 protein. The table includes 100,000 to 130,000 distinct CDR3 sequences, roughly 37% detected once. This clonotype was counted between two and nine times. V shed 4 bases and J shed 1 base, with 8 bases lying between them. The CDR3 extends over 15 amino acids. Germline V gene lookup returns CDR1 MDHEN and CDR2 SYDVKM. Sequencing was performed on blood, either unsorted or a sorted T cell fraction (not recorded which). The rearrangement links TRBV28 to TRBJ2-6; D is uncertain. This sequence was found in a human donor who was either an allogeneic HSCT recipient or a stem cell or donor lymphocyte infusion donor (not recorded which). It is not recorded whose cells these are; they may come from a transplant donor. The CDR3 DNA sequence: TGTGCCAGCAGTTCCTTACGATCTGGGGCCAACGTCCTGACTTTC. It yields the protein CASSSLRSGANVLTF.